The 29 T cell receptor beta chains reported below all come from one sample, sequenced in a study of T cells in Graves' hyperthyroidism and ophthalmopathy. The CDR3 regions of TCR beta were amplified from RNA transcripts. During a first-round RT-PCR of the TCR CDR3, the HTBI primer set was used. TCRdb re-derived calls from the multiplex PCR reads in MiXCR, one entry per CDR3 protein. The sample carries a few hundred thousand distinct CDR3 sequences, 15% to 19% recorded once. What was sequenced was blood. Receptors originate from a woman aged 30 to 39 with Graves' hyperthyroidism.

V usage is TRBV6-1 and J usage is TRBJ2-7; tentative D call: TRBD1 (7 bases). Germline values: CDR1 MNHNS, CDR2 SASEGT. The CDR3 has 15 amino acids. Trimming stripped 7 bases from V and 6 bases from J, with 22 bases between. The CDR3, as DNA: TGTGCCAGCACTCCCCTCCGGGCAGGGGGGTCCGAGCAGTACTTC. This encodes CASTPLRAGGSEQYF.

In this sample, this clonotype turned up a few times. The chain employs TRBV6-1 and TRBJ2-7, with TRBD1 matching over 7 bases. Germline V gene data show CDR1 as MNHNS and CDR2 as SASEGT. CDR3 size: 15 residues. Trimming removed 6 bases from V and 3 bases from J; junction bases left unmatched: 11. This CDR3 reads CASRVGQDRYYEQYF. In DNA, the CDR3 is TGTGCCAGCAGGGTTGGACAGGATAGATACTACGAGCAGTACTTC.

This clonotype was picked up many times. The V and J genes are TRBV27 and TRBJ2-1; TRBD1 matches at 7 bases. Germline V CDR1 and CDR2: MNHEY, SMNVEV (reference sequence). The CDR3 loop spans 18 amino acids. The V gene end was trimmed by 3 bases and the J gene end by 5 bases; junction bases not matched to a gene: 16. This CDR3 reads CASSFLQGNLHADNEQFF. For the CDR3, the DNA is TGTGCCAGCAGTTTTTTACAGGGGAATCTACACGCGGACAATGAGCAGTTCTTC.

This clonotype was observed many times. The CDR3 DNA reads as TGTGCCAGCAGCTTAGCGGCTAGCGGGAGGGAAGAGACCCAGTACTTC. Amino acid sequence: CASSLAASGREETQYF. The chain recombines TRBV13 with TRBJ2-5; TRBD2 aligns across 12 bases. J was trimmed by 3 bases and V by 1 base; bases with no gene match: 3. Germline loops: CDR1 PRHDT, CDR2 FYEKMQ (reference sequence). The CDR3 is made up of 16 amino acids.

This clonotype was recorded many times. The chain links TRBV6-1 to TRBJ2-3; TRBD2 agrees at 11 bases. The CDR3 consists of 20 residues. The germline V gene has CDR1 MNHNS and CDR2 SASEGT. V shed 6 bases and J 6 bases; nucleotides not matched to a gene: 23. The CDR3 DNA reads TGTGCCAGCAGGAAACTGGGTTCTAGCGGGAGGTCGGTTTTTGGGGATACGCAGTATTTT. Translated, it gives CASRKLGSSGRSVFGDTQYF.

This clonotype was recorded a few times. The rearrangement uses TRBV13 and TRBJ1-3; a possible D gene is TRBD1 (5 bases). Germline V gives CDR1 PRHDT, CDR2 FYEKMQ (reference sequence). The CDR3 is 18 amino acids. V lost 6 bases and J 0 bases, leaving 21 bases between the germline ends. CDR3 sequence (DNA): TGTGCCAGCAGTTTAAAATTGCGCAGGGACGGCTCTGGAAACACCATATATTTT. Translation gives CASSLKLRRDGSGNTIYF.

This chain uses TRBV5-1 with TRBJ1-5; the D is unclear. CDR1 and CDR2 from the germline V gene are SGHRS and YFSETQ. The CDR3 is 14 residues long. V was clipped by 0 bases and J by 7 bases, with 11 bases between them. Written as DNA, the CDR3 is TGCGCCAGCAGCTTGGAGAGCCACGTCCAGCCCCAGCATTTT. Protein product: CASSLESHVQPQHF.

This chain joins TRBV20-1 and TRBJ2-7; 7 positions agree with TRBD2. CDR3 length: 20 amino acids. Germline assignment: CDR1 DFQATT and CDR2 SNEGSKA (reference sequence). The V gene end was trimmed by 1 base and the J gene end by 1 base; junction bases not matched to a gene: 22. CDR3 coding DNA: TGCAGTGCTAGAGTCCCGGACTTGCGAGCGGGAAGAGAAGGGTCCTACGAGCAGTACTTC. Its protein is CSARVPDLRAGREGSYEQYF.

The V and J genes are TRBV12-3 or TRBV12-4 and TRBJ2-1, with 10 bases identical to TRBD1. The CDR3 covers 14 residues. V lost 6 bases, J lost 6 bases, and 5 bases stayed unmatched. Here the CDR3 reads CASSRTGGFNEQFF. CDR3 nucleotides: TGTGCCAGCAGCCGGACAGGGGGTTTCAATGAGCAGTTCTTC.

Concerning this clonotype: Given a much more abundant clone one base away, this may be a read error. Since no conserved phenylalanine or tryptophan closes the CDR3, a read error is the likely cause. J is TRBJ2-2 and V is TRBV5-1; D uncertain. The CDR3 consists of 14 residues. Germline CDR1 reads SGHRS; CDR2 reads YFSETQ. V was pared by 0 bases and J by 6 bases, with 9 bases between. The CDR3 DNA sequence: TGCGCCAGCAGCTTGGACGGGTTCTCCGGGGAGCTGTTTCTT. Amino acid sequence: CASSLDGFSGELFL.

This clonotype appeared a few times. V is TRBV6-6 and J is TRBJ2-7, with no clear D. V gave up 5 bases and J gave up 1 base, with 18 bases separating them. The CDR3 contains 16 residues. CDR1 is MNHNY, CDR2 SVGAGI, per germline (reference sequence). The chain's CDR3 is CASSHLVTDGSYEQYF. In DNA, the CDR3 is TGTGCCAGCAGTCACCTAGTAACAGATGGGTCCTACGAGCAGTACTTC.

This clonotype was observed many times. This chain links TRBV5-6 with TRBJ2-1; D perhaps matches TRBD1 (6 bases). The CDR3 consists of 12 residues. V lost 4 bases, J lost 9 bases, and 11 bases lay in between. Germline CDR1 is SGHDT and CDR2 is YYEEEE. CDR3 loop: CASSNRVAEQFF. CDR3 coding DNA: TGTGCCAGCAGCAACAGGGTTGCTGAGCAGTTCTTC.

This clonotype was detected only a few times. The chain couples TRBV25-1 to TRBJ1-1, with D possibly TRBD1 on 6 matching bases. There are 15 residues in the CDR3. Trimming took off 5 bases at V and 4 bases at J, with 17 bases between the two ends. CDR1 MGHDK and CDR2 SYGVNS come from the germline V gene. CDR3 loop: CASSPSHRVSTEAFF. CDR3 coding DNA: TGTGCCAGCAGTCCAAGCCACAGGGTTAGCACTGAAGCTTTCTTT.

This clonotype has ten or more counts. The chain has TRBV2 and TRBJ2-7, with 7 nucleotides matching TRBD2. CDR1 is SNHLY and CDR2 is FYNNEI in the germline V gene. This CDR3 contains 14 residues. The V gene end was trimmed by 7 bases and the J gene end by 0 bases; junction bases not matched to a gene: 6. The CDR3 DNA reads TGTGCCAGCACCCTAGCGGTTAGCTCCTACGAGCAGTACTTC. Its protein is CASTLAVSSYEQYF.

This clonotype was detected many times. This chain uses TRBV5-1 with TRBJ2-7; 8 nucleotides match TRBD1. Germline CDR1 reads SGHRS; CDR2 reads YFSETQ. The CDR3 totals 15 residues. Trimming at V came to 4 bases and at J to 2 bases, leaving 8 bases not matched to a gene. The CDR3 nucleotides read TGCGCCAGCAGCCGGACAGGGTATGGGACCTACGAGCAGTACTTC. This encodes CASSRTGYGTYEQYF.

Ten or more counts support this clonotype. The rearrangement joins TRBV12-3 or TRBV12-4 to TRBJ1-2; D ambiguous. The CDR3 is 15 residues long. The V end lost 6 bases, the J end lost 11 bases, and 25 bases lay between the germline ends. CDR3 coding DNA: TGTGCCAGCAGCCCCTGGTATTCCGTGACGGCTGATTACACCTTC. It encodes CASSPWYSVTADYTF.

This clonotype was detected a few times. The V call is TRBV5-1, the J call TRBJ1-5; tentative D call: TRBD1 (6 bases). The CDR3 consists of 13 residues. V was shortened by 7 bases and J by 3 bases, with 11 bases between the two germline ends. CDR1 is SGHRS and CDR2 is YFSETQ in the germline V gene. Here the CDR3 DNA reads TGCGCCAGCGCACAGGGACCCAATCAGCCCCAGCATTTT. Translated: CASAQGPNQPQHF.

This chain uses TRBV24-1 with TRBJ2-1; D is uncertain. This CDR3 has 11 amino acids. Per the germline V gene, CDR1 is KGHDR and CDR2 is SFDVKD. V was clipped by 6 bases and J by 3 bases, with 2 bases between them. The CDR3 protein is CATSYYNEQFF. CDR3 in DNA: TGTGCCACCAGTTACTACAATGAGCAGTTCTTC.

Concerning this clonotype itself: This may arise from a read error, as a much more abundant clone is one base away. The chain couples TRBV6-2 or TRBV6-3 to TRBJ2-6; either TRBD1 or TRBD2 may fit D (5 bases each). The CDR3 contains 15 residues. Per germline, CDR1 MNHEY and CDR2 SVGEGT. The CDR3 here is CASTDSRAGANVPTF. In nucleotides, the CDR3 is TGTGCCAGCACCGACTCAAGGGCCGGGGCCAACGTCCCGACTTTC.

This clonotype was observed at least ten times. The chain is built from TRBV5-1 and TRBJ2-5; 8 positions match TRBD1. V gave up 4 bases and J gave up 5 bases; unmatched junction bases: 7. The CDR3 spans 14 residues. Germline lookup yields CDR1 SGHRS and CDR2 YFSETQ. This CDR3 is CASSGSGGVETQYF. The CDR3 DNA sequence: TGCGCCAGCAGCGGCTCAGGGGGCGTTGAGACCCAGTACTTC.

This clonotype was detected many times. CDR3 loop: CALRDRGPMQYF. CDR3 coding DNA: TGTGCCCTCCGGGACAGGGGACCTATGCAGTACTTC. This chain connects TRBV30 to TRBJ2-7, with 10 nucleotides matching TRBD1. The CDR3 has 12 residues. V gave up 8 bases and J gave up 9 bases; unmatched junction bases: 10. Germline CDR1 and CDR2: GTSNPN and SVGIG (reference sequence).

This clonotype was seen just once. J is TRBJ1-4 and V is TRBV5-4; 8 bases are a match to TRBD1. J was trimmed by 7 bases and V by 4 bases; bases with no gene match: 6. In germline, CDR1 is SGHNT, CDR2 YYREEE (reference sequence). CDR3 length: 14 residues. The CDR3: CASSVSGGGEKLFF. CDR3 coding DNA: TGTGCCAGCAGCGTCTCAGGGGGCGGTGAAAAACTGTTTTTT.

Ten or more counts support this clonotype. The chain links TRBV7-2 to TRBJ2-5; the D call may be TRBD1 or TRBD2 (7 bases each). The germline V gene encodes CDR1 SGHTA and CDR2 FQGNSA. V gave up 3 bases and J gave up 5 bases, with 16 bases separating them. The CDR3 totals 15 residues. The CDR3 DNA sequence: TGTGCCAGCAGCTTTCAGGGGGGGGAGGGGGAGACCCAGTACTTC. This codes for CASSFQGGEGETQYF.

Details on this clonotype: At one end the junction does not follow the germline gene, possibly because of a read error. The chain recombines TRBV7-7 with TRBJ2-5; weak D call: TRBD1 (5 bases). Germline loops: CDR1 SSHAT, CDR2 FNYEAQ (reference sequence). The CDR3 is 18 amino acids. In DNA, the CDR3 is TGTGCTAGCAGCCCATCATTGACAGTGCAGATTGGTCAAGAGACCCAGTACTTC. Protein: CASSPSLTVQIGQETQYF.

This clonotype occurred many times. The rearrangement links TRBV6-1 to TRBJ1-1; D unresolved. Germline V gene sequence: CDR1 MNHNS, CDR2 SASEGT. The V end was cut by 6 bases, the J end by 8 bases, with 16 bases between. The CDR3 sequence is 13 residues long. The CDR3 DNA is TGTGCCAGCAGCCACACAGTGGGAGTGGAAGCTTTCTTT. It encodes CASSHTVGVEAFF.

The chain has TRBV6-5 and TRBJ2-7; 14 bases are shared with TRBD2. The germline V gene has CDR1 MNHEY and CDR2 SVGAGI. V shed 4 bases, J shed 2 bases, and the junction held 4 bases outside the gene matches. The CDR3 sequence is 16 residues long. The CDR3 here is CASSLMGLAGAYEQYF. CDR3 in DNA: TGTGCCAGCAGTTTAATGGGACTAGCGGGAGCCTACGAGCAGTACTTC.

Note on this clonotype: Germline and junction disagree at one end, which may indicate a read error. The J gene is TRBJ2-3, the V gene TRBV5-1; 14 bases agree with TRBD2. Germline V lookup: CDR1 SGHRS, CDR2 YFSETQ. The CDR3 runs to 18 residues. The CDR3: CTSSSGTSGRRGTDTQYF. In DNA, the CDR3 is TGCACCAGCAGCTCCGGGACTAGCGGGAGAAGGGGAACAGATACGCAGTATTTT.

This chain uses TRBV19 with TRBJ2-6; 7 bases fit TRBD1. The CDR3 has 15 amino acids. V shed 9 bases and J 2 bases; nucleotides not matched to a gene: 7. Germline-derived CDR1 and CDR2 are LNHDA and SQIVND (reference sequence). This CDR3 reads CASRGLVAGANVLTF. In DNA, the CDR3 is TGTGCCAGCAGGGGGTTGGTTGCTGGGGCCAACGTCCTGACTTTC. Together with reference TRBV19 and TRBJ2-6, the CDR3 gives the full variable domain: DGGITQSPKYLFRKEGQNVTLSCEQNLNHDAMYWYRQDPGQGLRLIYYSQIVNDFQKGDIAEGYSVSREKKESFPLTVTSAQKNPTAFYLCASRGLVAGANVLTFGAGSRLTVL.

This clonotype was seen many times. The chain carries TRBV5-6 and TRBJ2-1; 12 bases are a match to TRBD2. Germline CDR1 and CDR2: SGHDT and YYEEEE. Unmatched junction bases numbered 18, after V lost 5 bases and J lost 3 bases. The CDR3 is 20 residues long. This chain's CDR3 is CASRGTGTSGRFGYYNEQFF. The CDR3 nucleotides read TGTGCCAGCAGGGGGACAGGTACTAGCGGGAGGTTCGGCTACTACAATGAGCAGTTCTTC.